This T cell receptor beta chain derives from a study of graft-versus-host responses after intestinal transplantation. Study-level information: Transplants given to recipients were multivisceral, liver-intestinal, or isolated intestinal. Following induction with anti-thymocyte globulin, all recipients were given tacrolimus and steroids for approximately three years.

Study outcomes and limitations: The highest levels of circulating GvH clones went along with early declines in HvG clones after transplant. In recipient marrow, GvH clones were found, and some appeared first in ileum or blood.

Regarding this clone: Its target is unknown.

CDR1 SGHNT and CDR2 YENEEA come from the germline V gene. This CDR3 comprises 14 residues. The germline V and J ends were trimmed by 0 bases and 1 base, with 6 bases remaining between them. Sequencing was performed with immunoSEQ multiplex PCR; in TCRdb, only in-frame clones are kept and a portion is missing. The top ten clones hold roughly 0.58% of a sample with approximately 24,000 clones, about 92% of them seen once. The receptor was derived from a human patient who received an intestinal transplant, so some T cells may come from the graft donor. The chain combines TRBV11-3 with TRBJ2-5; D might be TRBD1 or TRBD2, each matching 5 bases. This material consisted of PBMCs, taken 18 days after transplant. The CDR3 bases are TGTGCCAGCAGCTTAGATGGGGGCCAAGAGACCCAGTACTTC. Translating gives CASSLDGGQETQYF.